The 21 T cell receptor beta chains given below trace back to one sample, sequenced in a study of shared clonotypes between healthy human individuals. This table comes from immunoSEQ multiplex PCR, and its TCRdb copy is limited to in-frame clones, with some not included. The sample has around 2.1 million clones; more than 90% are singletons. What was sequenced was naive CD4+ T cells sorted from blood. Subset meaning: CD45RA+ positively selected. These receptors came from a man aged 18 to 29 in good health.

The V call is TRBV6-1, the J call TRBJ2-3; D call uncertain. The CDR3 consists of 13 residues. V was shortened by 2 bases and J by 7 bases, with 10 bases between the two germline ends. CDR1 and CDR2 from the germline V gene are MNHNS and SASEGT. CDR3 loop: CASSEPMGNTQYF. For the CDR3, the DNA is TGTGCCAGCAGTGAACCAATGGGAAATACGCAGTATTTT.

This chain connects TRBV19 to TRBJ2-7; 7 bases agree with TRBD1. The germline V gene encodes CDR1 LNHDA and CDR2 SQIVND (reference sequence). The CDR3 loop spans 15 amino acids. V was pared by 6 bases and J by 3 bases, with 11 bases of the junction left unmatched. DNA of the CDR3: TGTGCCAGTAGCAGAGACAGGGCTGCGCTCTACGAGCAGTACTTC. Encoded protein: CASSRDRAALYEQYF. Variable domain in full (rest from reference TRBV19 and TRBJ2-7): DGGITQSPKYLFRKEGQNVTLSCEQNLNHDAMYWYRQDPGQGLRLIYYSQIVNDFQKGDIAEGYSVSREKKESFPLTVTSAQKNPTAFYLCASSRDRAALYEQYFGPGTRLTVT.

The chain has TRBV5-4 and TRBJ2-3; possibly TRBD1 for D (5 bases). The CDR3 sequence is 14 residues long. CDR1 and CDR2 from the germline V gene are SGHNT and YYREEE (reference sequence). V was clipped by 3 bases and J by 5 bases, with 13 bases between them. The CDR3 protein is CASSSPAGLDTQYF. The CDR3 DNA reads as TGTGCCAGCAGCTCCCCGGCAGGGTTAGATACGCAGTATTTT.

This chain connects TRBV28 to TRBJ1-1; D possibly corresponds to TRBD1 (6 bases). The ends were cut back, 5 bases at V and 1 base at J, with 14 bases in the middle. This CDR3 has 15 residues. Germline V gene data show CDR1 as MDHEN and CDR2 as SYDVKM. The CDR3 DNA reads as TGTGCCAGCAGTATATCAGGGGCTGGGAACACTGAAGCTTTCTTT. Translating gives CASSISGAGNTEAFF. The full variable domain, its missing parts supplied by reference TRBV28 and TRBJ1-1, is DVKVTQSSRYLVKRTGEKVFLECVQDMDHENMFWYRQDPGLGLRLIYFSYDVKMKEKGDIPEGYSVSREKKERFSLILESASTNQTSMYLCASSISGAGNTEAFFGQGTRLTVV.

The genes are TRBV6-5 and TRBJ2-7; D is ambiguous. The germline V gene encodes CDR1 MNHEY and CDR2 SVGAGI. V was clipped by 5 bases and J by 0 bases, with 11 bases between them. The CDR3 is 14 amino acids. CDR3 sequence reads: CASSPLQSSYEQYF. The CDR3 DNA reads TGTGCCAGCAGTCCCCTACAGAGCTCCTACGAGCAGTACTTC.

The V call is TRBV30, the J call TRBJ1-1; TRBD1 matches at 7 bases. After removal of 4 bases from V and 2 bases from J, the junction contained 7 bases not matched to a gene. The CDR3 contains 14 residues. From germline, CDR1 is GTSNPN and CDR2 SVGIG (reference sequence). Here the CDR3 DNA reads TGTGCCTGGACGCGGGGGACAGTAAACACTGAAGCTTTCTTT. The encoded protein is CAWTRGTVNTEAFF.

The J gene is TRBJ1-5, the V gene TRBV27, with D unclear. The CDR3 is made up of 15 amino acids. Germline CDR1 reads MNHEY; CDR2 reads SMNVEV (reference sequence). Trimming removed 7 bases at V and 1 base at J, with 14 bases between. The CDR3 reads CASTPNIKSNQPQHF. In DNA, the CDR3 is TGTGCCAGCACTCCGAACATTAAAAGCAATCAGCCCCAGCATTTT.

The rearrangement uses TRBV7-9 and TRBJ1-6; D gene ambiguous. This CDR3 has 16 amino acids. Trimming left V 5 bases short and J 3 bases short, with 14 bases between. Looked up from germline, CDR1 is SEHNR and CDR2 is FQNEAQ (reference sequence). CDR3: CASSPPTLLYNSPLHF. CDR3 sequence (DNA): TGTGCCAGCAGCCCGCCGACACTCCTCTATAATTCACCCCTCCACTTT.

The chain joins TRBV30 to TRBJ2-5, with D tentatively TRBD2 (5 bases). Germline loops: CDR1 GTSNPN, CDR2 SVGIG (reference sequence). V shed 1 base and J shed 9 bases, with 18 bases lying between them. The CDR3 has 14 residues. This chain's CDR3 is CAWSGARAGSAQYF. Written as DNA, the CDR3 is TGTGCCTGGAGTGGCGCGAGGGCGGGCTCGGCCCAGTACTTC. Looking up the rest from reference TRBV30 and TRBJ2-5 gives the full variable domain: SQTIHQWPATLVQPVGSPLSLECTVEGTSNPNLYWYRQAAGRGLQLLFYSVGIGQISSEVPQNLSASRPQDRQFILSSKKLLLSDSGFYLCAWSGARAGSAQYFGPGTRLLVL.

The rearrangement joins TRBV2 to TRBJ1-1; TRBD1 is a possible D gene (6 bases). Deletions cut 6 bases from V and 9 bases from J, with 20 bases between. Germline CDR1 and CDR2: SNHLY and FYNNEI. The CDR3 consists of 14 residues. CDR3 protein: CASRELQAGEQAFF. The CDR3 DNA follows: TGTGCCAGCAGGGAGCTCCAAGCAGGGGAACAAGCTTTCTTT.

The chain is built from TRBV19 and TRBJ1-1; D is perhaps TRBD1 (6 bases). The CDR3 covers 15 residues. The germline V and J ends were trimmed by 5 bases and 0 bases, with 13 bases remaining between them. Germline CDR1 is LNHDA and CDR2 is SQIVND (reference sequence). The CDR3: CASSQFGQMNTEAFF. In DNA form, the CDR3 reads TGTGCCAGTAGTCAATTTGGACAGATGAACACTGAAGCTTTCTTT.

The rearrangement uses TRBV6-5 and TRBJ2-2, with no clear D. The V and J ends lost 8 bases and 0 bases respectively, with 7 bases between them. Germline V gives CDR1 MNHEY, CDR2 SVGAGI. This CDR3 is built from 13 residues. CDR3 in DNA: TGTGCCAGCCTTGGGACGAACACCGGGGAGCTGTTTTTT. This codes for CASLGTNTGELFF.

The chain uses TRBV19 and TRBJ1-4, with D unclear. Germline V gene data show CDR1 as LNHDA and CDR2 as SQIVND (reference sequence). This CDR3 contains 14 residues. Trimming shortened V by 6 bases and J by 8 bases, and 16 bases separated the two germline ends. CDR3 sequence reads: CASSGREGGEKLFF. CDR3 sequence (DNA): TGTGCCAGTAGCGGTCGCGAGGGAGGAGAAAAACTGTTTTTT.

V usage is TRBV12-1 and J usage is TRBJ2-7; the DNA was not compared with TRBD2, the D call given in the table. TRBV12-1 is assigned pseudogene status. This CDR3 has 19 amino acids. In DNA, the CDR3 is TGTGCCAGCAGCCAAACCCTTTGGGCGGGACGTAGTTTTTCCTACGAGCAGTACTTC. Translating gives CASSQTLWAGRSFSYEQYF.

This rearrangement joins TRBV9 to TRBJ1-3; 7 positions match TRBD1. Per germline, CDR1 SGDLS and CDR2 YYNGEE. Trimming took 4 bases from V and 2 from J; bases not matched to a gene: 9. This CDR3 is built from 16 residues. CDR3 in DNA: TGTGCCAGCAGCCCCCGCGACAGGGAAACTGGAAACACCATATATTTT. As protein: CASSPRDRETGNTIYF.

This chain connects TRBV4-3 to TRBJ2-7; TRBD2 agrees at 12 bases. Losses at the gene ends were 1 base for V and 4 bases for J; bases not matched to a gene: 5. The CDR3 spans 16 residues. CDR1 is LGHNA, CDR2 YSLEER, per germline. The CDR3 protein is CASSQGLAGVGYEQYF. CDR3 DNA: TGCGCCAGCAGCCAAGGACTAGCGGGAGTCGGTTACGAGCAGTACTTC.

For this clone: Other nucleotide sequences in the sample specify the same CDR3. The J gene is TRBJ1-3, the V gene TRBV15; D unresolved. Trimming pared 3 bases from V and 1 base from J, leaving 4 bases between. Germline-derived CDR1 and CDR2 are LNHNV and YYDKDF (reference sequence). The CDR3 is 13 residues long. Here the CDR3 DNA reads TGTGCCACCAGCAGGGGGTCTGGAAACACCATATATTTT. Its translation is CATSRGSGNTIYF.

The rearrangement joins TRBV5-1 to TRBJ2-7; TRBD2 aligns across 11 bases. Trimming cost V 0 bases and J 3 bases; bases outside gene matches: 2. Germline V lookup: CDR1 SGHRS, CDR2 YFSETQ. This CDR3 region has 15 residues. CDR3 sequence: CASSLVLAGDYEQYF. In nucleotides, the CDR3 is TGCGCCAGCAGCTTGGTACTAGCGGGAGACTACGAGCAGTACTTC.

The V and J genes are TRBV2 and TRBJ1-6, with D maybe TRBD1 (5 bases). Germline CDR1 is SNHLY and CDR2 is FYNNEI. There are 14 residues in the CDR3. The V end lost 5 bases, the J end lost 7 bases, and 12 bases lay between the germline ends. The CDR3 DNA reads TGTGCCAGCAGTCCCCAGGGTGAAAATTCACCCCTCCACTTT. Translation gives CASSPQGENSPLHF. The variable domain in full, with the rest retrieved from reference TRBV2 and TRBJ1-6, is EPEVTQTPSHQVTQMGQEVILRCVPISNHLYFYWYRQILGQKVEFLVSFYNNEISEKSEIFDDQFSVERPDGSNFTLKIRSTKLEDSAMYFCASSPQGENSPLHFGNGTRLTVT.

This chain uses TRBV30 with TRBJ1-1, with D possibly matching TRBD1 (5 bases). V shed 2 bases and J shed 1 base, with 11 bases lying between them. Germline V lookup: CDR1 GTSNPN, CDR2 SVGIG (reference sequence). This CDR3 is built from 14 residues. The CDR3 loop reads CAWSPGTANTEAFF. The CDR3 nucleotides are TGTGCCTGGAGTCCAGGGACGGCGAACACTGAAGCTTTCTTT.

This clone has more than one count but fewer than ten. V usage is TRBV5-6 and J usage is TRBJ2-7; 8 bases agree with TRBD1. The germline V gene has CDR1 SGHDT and CDR2 YYEEEE. V shed 2 bases and J 2 bases; nucleotides not matched to a gene: 3. The CDR3 is made up of 14 amino acids. As DNA, the CDR3 is TGTGCCAGCAGCTTCGACAGGGGAACCTACGAGCAGTACTTC. Amino acids: CASSFDRGTYEQYF.